The 20 T cell receptor beta chains reported below all come from one sample, sequenced in a study of blood T cells in healthy people across ages. Sample-barcoded 5' priming and a J-beta primer mix drove a second PCR of about 6 to 12 cycles. TCRdb re-derived calls from the 5' RACE reads in MiXCR, one entry per CDR3 protein. Among 1.5 million or so distinct CDR3 sequences listed, roughly 40% were seen once. Specimen: blood. The receptors come from a woman aged 18-35 years in good health.

This chain's CDR3 is CASTRLAQHNEQYF. CDR3 coding DNA: TGTGCCAGCACCCGGCTAGCGCAACACAATGAGCAGTACTTC. J is TRBJ2-1 and V is TRBV21-1; whether TRBD2, the table's D call, matches the DNA was not checked. The last part of the DNA fits TRBJ2-7 better; the J call may be wrong. TRBV21-1 is described as a pseudogene. This CDR3 has 14 amino acids.

The chain carries TRBV4-2 and TRBJ1-2, with 8 bases identical to TRBD1. This CDR3 spans 15 amino acids. Germline CDR1 is LGHNA and CDR2 is YNFKEQ. V trimming: 0 bases; J trimming: 6 bases; junction bases outside the gene matches: 6. The CDR3 loop is CASSQEGQGRDGYTF. The CDR3 DNA reads TGTGCCAGCAGCCAAGAAGGACAGGGAAGGGATGGCTACACCTTC.

This clonotype turned up a few times. The chain carries TRBV7-8 and TRBJ2-1; TRBD2 matches at 7 bases. The V gene's germline CDR1 is SGHVS and CDR2 FQNEAQ. Trimming took 1 base from V and 5 from J; bases not matched to a gene: 5. The CDR3 consists of 15 residues. CDR3 sequence reads: CASSLVPAGNNEQFF. DNA of the CDR3: TGTGCCAGCAGCTTAGTCCCAGCGGGGAACAATGAGCAGTTCTTC.

V usage is TRBV18 and J usage is TRBJ2-5; TRBD1 agrees at 7 bases. Looked up from germline, CDR1 is KGHSH and CDR2 is LQKENI. There are 15 residues in the CDR3. The V segment lost 3 bases and the J segment 5 bases; nucleotides outside the gene matches: 9. The CDR3 nucleotides read TGTGCCAGCTCACCCGTCGAGGGGGCGCGTGAGACCCAGTACTTC. Translation gives CASSPVEGARETQYF.

The V and J genes are TRBV24-1 and TRBJ2-5; 8 nucleotides line up with TRBD2. Losses at the gene ends were 4 bases for V and 5 bases for J; bases not matched to a gene: 11. The length of the CDR3 is 16 residues. Germline loops: CDR1 KGHDR, CDR2 SFDVKD. As DNA, the CDR3 is TGTGCCACCAGTGACCGACTAGCGAGCCGTGGTGAGACCCAGTACTTC. The encoded protein is CATSDRLASRGETQYF.

The genes are TRBV20-1 and TRBJ2-7; D is perhaps TRBD1 or TRBD2 (6 bases each). V was cut by 3 bases and J by 1 base, with 19 bases left in between. The CDR3 contains 16 residues. Germline CDR1 and CDR2: DFQATT and SNEGSKA (reference sequence). The CDR3 sequence is CSARKEGEDISYEQYF. The DNA of the CDR3 is TGCAGTGCTAGGAAAGAGGGGGAGGATATATCCTACGAGCAGTACTTC.

The sample holds a few counts of this clonotype. The V call is TRBV21-1, the J call TRBJ2-5; the DNA was not compared with TRBD2, the D call given in the table. TRBV21-1 is a pseudogene. The CDR3 contains 16 residues. Written as DNA, the CDR3 is TGTGCCAGCAGCAAAGGAACTCCCAGGTTCCAAGAGACCCAGTACTTC. It yields the protein CASSKGTPRFQETQYF.

The chain is built from TRBV18 and TRBJ1-4; D is undetermined. Germline V lookup: CDR1 KGHSH, CDR2 LQKENI. V lost 8 bases, J lost 8 bases, and 12 bases lay in between. The CDR3 spans 12 residues. The CDR3 DNA reads as TGTGCCAGCCATCATCCGTCCGAAAAACTGTTTTTT. It is translated as CASHHPSEKLFF. Drawing the rest from reference TRBV18 and TRBJ1-4, the complete variable domain is NAGVMQNPRHLVRRRGQEARLRCSPMKGHSHVYWYRQLPEEGLKFMVYLQKENIIDESGMPKERFSAEFPKEGPSILRIQQVVRGDSAAYFCASHHPSEKLFFGSGTQLSVL.

This rearrangement joins TRBV12-5 to TRBJ2-1, with D maybe TRBD1 (6 bases). Trimming removed 4 bases from V and 8 bases from J, with 21 bases in between. There are 16 residues in the CDR3. Germline CDR1 and CDR2: LGHNT and FRNRAP. CDR3 sequence (DNA): TGTGCTAGTGGTTCGACAACAGGGTTGAGGGACGATGAGCAGTTCTTC. This sequence encodes CASGSTTGLRDDEQFF.

V is TRBV4-1 and J is TRBJ2-1, with a weak D call TRBD2 (5 bases). The better agreement between TRBJ2-7 and the DNA end casts doubt on the J call. This CDR3 comprises 16 residues. CDR1 and CDR2 from the germline V gene are MGHRA and YSYEKL. CDR3 residues: CASSPTLTGSYNEQYF. CDR3 sequence (DNA): TGCGCCAGCAGCCCCACATTGACGGGGTCCTACAATGAGCAGTACTTC.

V and J are TRBV20-1 and TRBJ1-1; the D is unclear. Germline CDR1 DFQATT, CDR2 SNEGSKA (reference sequence). Trimming took 5 bases from V and 1 from J, leaving 17 bases between them. This CDR3 is built from 15 residues. The CDR3 reads CSAVHSGLQNTEAFF. The CDR3 DNA follows: TGCAGTGCTGTACATTCCGGCCTACAGAACACTGAAGCTTTCTTT.

This clonotype has a handful of counts. The chain has TRBV7-8 and TRBJ1-2, with D possibly matching TRBD1 (5 bases). Trimming cost V 5 bases and J 0 bases, with 16 bases left between them. Germline-derived CDR1 and CDR2 are SGHVS and FQNEAQ. This CDR3 contains 16 residues. The CDR3 region is CASSVERIRANYGYTF. In nucleotides, the CDR3 is TGTGCCAGCAGCGTAGAGAGAATCAGGGCTAACTATGGCTACACCTTC.

This rearrangement joins TRBV20-1 to TRBJ1-2; D call uncertain. This CDR3 is built from 16 residues. V dropped 0 bases and J dropped 3 bases, with 17 bases sitting between them. Germline CDR1 and CDR2: DFQATT and SNEGSKA (reference sequence). CDR3 loop: CSARDPRYGEDYGYTF. CDR3 nucleotides: TGCAGTGCTAGAGATCCGAGGTACGGGGAGGACTATGGCTACACCTTC.

This clonotype has just a few counts. This chain joins TRBV10-3 and TRBJ2-1, with no clear D. From germline, CDR1 is ENHRY and CDR2 SYGVKD. The V gene lost 9 bases and the J gene lost 2 bases, with 11 bases spanning the gap. The CDR3 spans 13 residues. CDR3 in DNA: TGTGCCATGTCCCCAGGCACCTACAATGAGCAGTTCTTC. Protein: CAMSPGTYNEQFF.

This chain connects TRBV14 to TRBJ1-3; D gene unclear. This CDR3 has 13 residues. Germline CDR1 is SGHDN and CDR2 is FVKESK. Trimming stripped 4 bases from V and 3 bases from J, with 7 bases between. DNA for the CDR3: TGTGCCAGCAGCCCCCAATTTGGAAACACCATATATTTT. This encodes CASSPQFGNTIYF.

This chain's CDR3 is CASSLGPGEMGNEQYF. DNA for the CDR3: TGTGCCAGCAGCTTAGGACCGGGAGAGATGGGAAATGAGCAGTACTTC. The rearrangement uses TRBV7-6 and TRBJ2-5, with D possibly matching TRBD2 (6 bases). The germline CDR1 and CDR2 sequences are SGHVS and FNYEAQ. Between the trimmed V and J ends, which lost 1 base and 11 bases, there was a span of 23 bases. CDR3 length equals 16 residues. Full variable domain (missing parts from reference TRBV7-6 and TRBJ2-5): GAGVSQSPRYKVTKRGQDVALRCDPISGHVSLYWYRQALGQGPEFLTYFNYEAQQDKSGLPNDRFSAERPEGSISTLTIQRTEQRDSAMYRCASSLGPGEMGNEQYFGPGTRLLVL.

The chain uses TRBV20-1 and TRBJ2-1; D is undetermined. Per germline, CDR1 DFQATT and CDR2 SNEGSKA (reference sequence). CDR3 size: 14 residues. Trimming took off 2 bases at V and 5 bases at J, with 13 bases between the two ends. For the CDR3, the DNA is TGCAGTGCTAGAATGGCGAATCGGGACAATGAGCAGTTCTTC. It is translated as CSARMANRDNEQFF.

The chain combines TRBV6-5 with TRBJ2-4; TRBD2 agrees at 12 bases. The J call is in doubt because the DNA end fits TRBJ2-7 better. The CDR3 length is 15 residues. From germline, CDR1 is MNHEY and CDR2 SVGAGI. DNA of the CDR3: TGTGCCAGCAGTTCCCAGACTAGCGGGAGTAACGAGCAGTACTTC. Translating it yields CASSSQTSGSNEQYF.

This chain joins TRBV20-1 and TRBJ2-5; 13 bases map to TRBD2. CDR1 DFQATT and CDR2 SNEGSKA come from the germline V gene (reference sequence). The V segment lost 5 bases and the J segment 5 bases; nucleotides outside the gene matches: 17. The CDR3 has 18 residues. In DNA, the CDR3 is TGCAGTGCTCTTAAGCCGGGACTAGCGGGACGAATTTTCGAGACCCAGTACTTC. This codes for CSALKPGLAGRIFETQYF.

The table lists this clonotype with a few counts. V usage is TRBV7-3 and J usage is TRBJ2-7; D gene uncertain. Germline values: CDR1 SGHTA, CDR2 FQGTGA. The CDR3 spans 13 residues. Trimming removed 1 base from V and 3 bases from J, with 7 bases in between. The CDR3 bases are TGTGCCAGCAGCTTAAATTCCGGCTACGAGCAGTACTTC. Translating gives CASSLNSGYEQYF. The full variable domain, completed using reference TRBV7-3 and TRBJ2-7, is GAGVSQTPSNKVTEKGKYVELRCDPISGHTALYWYRQSLGQGPEFLIYFQGTGAADDSGLPNDRFFAVRPEGSVSTLKIQRTERGDSAVYLCASSLNSGYEQYFGPGTRLTVT.